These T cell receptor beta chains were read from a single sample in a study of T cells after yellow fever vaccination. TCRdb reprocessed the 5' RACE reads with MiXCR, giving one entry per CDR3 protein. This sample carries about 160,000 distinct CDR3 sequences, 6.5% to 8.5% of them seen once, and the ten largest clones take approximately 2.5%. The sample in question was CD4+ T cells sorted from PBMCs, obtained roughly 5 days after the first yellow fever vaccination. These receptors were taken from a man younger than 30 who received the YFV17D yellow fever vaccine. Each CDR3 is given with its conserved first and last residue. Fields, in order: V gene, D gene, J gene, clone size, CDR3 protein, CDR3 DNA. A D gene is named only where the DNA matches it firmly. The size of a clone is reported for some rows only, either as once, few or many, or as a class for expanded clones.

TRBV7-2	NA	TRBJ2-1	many	CASSLASGGRNEQFF	TGTGCCAGCAGCTTAGCGTCAGGGGGGAGGAATGAGCAGTTCTTC
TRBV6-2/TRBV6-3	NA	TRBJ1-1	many	CASIGPGQMNTEAFF	TGTGCCAGCATTGGCCCCGGACAGATGAACACTGAAGCTTTCTTT
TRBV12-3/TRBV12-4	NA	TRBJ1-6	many	CASSSEDITNSPLHF	TGTGCCAGCAGTTCGGAGGACATCACAAATTCACCCCTCCACTTT
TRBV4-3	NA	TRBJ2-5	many	CASSVRGQETQYF	TGCGCCAGCAGTGTTAGGGGTCAAGAGACCCAGTACTTC
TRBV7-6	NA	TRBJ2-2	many	CASSFQGQNTGELFF	TGTGCCAGCAGCTTCCAGGGCCAGAACACCGGGGAGCTGTTTTTT
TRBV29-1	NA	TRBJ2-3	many	CSVSTGGVIDTQYF	TGCAGCGTCTCGACAGGAGGGGTGATAGATACGCAGTATTTT
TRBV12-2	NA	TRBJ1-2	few	CASRPSGCGYTF	TGTGCAAGTCGCCCCAGTGGGTGCGGCTACACCTTC
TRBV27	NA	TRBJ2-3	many	CASSASWARDTQYF	TGTGCCAGCAGTGCCTCTTGGGCCCGTGATACGCAGTATTTT
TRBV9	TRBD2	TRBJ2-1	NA	CASSAGGFSSYHEQFF	TGTGCCAGCAGCGCGGGGGGTTTCAGCTCCTACCATGAGCAGTTCTTC
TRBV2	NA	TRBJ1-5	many	CASSPFQGGNQPQHF	TGTGCCAGCAGCCCTTTTCAAGGTGGGAATCAGCCCCAGCATTTT
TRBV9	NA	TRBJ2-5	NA	CASSVAGGLQETQYF	TGTGCCAGCAGCGTAGCGGGGGGCCTACAAGAGACCCAGTACTTC
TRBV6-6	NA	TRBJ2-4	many	CASGKQENIQYF	TGTGCCAGCGGAAAACAGGAAAACATTCAGTACTTC
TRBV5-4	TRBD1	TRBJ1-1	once	CASSRGQGTSEAFF	TGTGCCAGCAGCAGGGGACAGGGAACGTCTGAAGCTTTCTTT
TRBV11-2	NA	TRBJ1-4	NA	CSSSLAPGANEKLFF	TGTTCCAGCAGCTTAGCCCCGGGGGCTAATGAAAAACTGTTTTTT
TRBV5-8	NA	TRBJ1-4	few	CASSWNEKLFF	TGTGCCAGCAGCTGGAATGAAAAACTGTTTTTT
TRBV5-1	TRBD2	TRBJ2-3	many	CASSPIRGEDTQYF	TGCGCCAGCAGCCCTATTCGGGGGGAAGATACGCAGTATTTT
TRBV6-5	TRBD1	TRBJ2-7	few	CASSFLLDRANHEQYF	TGTGCCAGCAGTTTTCTTCTGGACAGGGCTAATCACGAGCAGTACTTC
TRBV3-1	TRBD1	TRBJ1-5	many	CASTNRDRANQPQHF	TGTGCCAGCACCAACCGGGACAGGGCCAATCAGCCCCAGCATTTT
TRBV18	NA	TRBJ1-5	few	CASSPKTGWNQPQHF	TGTGCCAGCTCACCTAAAACAGGGTGGAATCAGCCCCAGCATTTT
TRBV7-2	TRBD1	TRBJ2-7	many	CASSLERDRVYEQYF	TGTGCCAGCAGCTTAGAAAGGGACAGGGTTTACGAGCAGTACTTC
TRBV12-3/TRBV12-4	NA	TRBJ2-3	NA	CASSPGLYAGPRTDTQYF	TGTGCCAGCAGTCCCGGGTTGTACGCGGGGCCCCGCACAGATACGCAGTATTTT
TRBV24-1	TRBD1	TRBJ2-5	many	CATSGTGGSETQYF	TGTGCCACCTCCGGGACAGGGGGTTCGGAGACCCAGTACTTC
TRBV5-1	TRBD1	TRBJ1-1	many	CASSTGTGGNTEAFF	TGCGCCAGCAGCACAGGGACAGGGGGGAACACTGAAGCTTTCTTT
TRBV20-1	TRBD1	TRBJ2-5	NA	CSARDPRGPETQYF	TGCAGTGCTAGAGATCCCAGGGGGCCAGAGACCCAGTACTTC
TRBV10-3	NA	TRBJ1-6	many	CAISESTGSVPPLHF	TGTGCCATCAGTGAGTCGACAGGTTCCGTACCACCCCTCCACTTT
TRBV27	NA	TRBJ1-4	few	CASRGGRAEKLFF	TGTGCCAGCAGGGGGGGGAGGGCTGAAAAACTGTTTTTT
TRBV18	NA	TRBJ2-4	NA	CASSPPDPRNIQYF	TGTGCCAGCTCACCACCGGACCCAAGGAACATTCAGTACTTC
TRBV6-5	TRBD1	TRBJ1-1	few	CASSYVAGGRTNTEAFF	TGTGCCAGCAGTTACGTCGCAGGGGGACGGACAAACACTGAAGCTTTCTTT
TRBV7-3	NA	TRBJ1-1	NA	CASKKRENTEAFF	TGTGCCAGCAAGAAGAGAGAAAACACTGAAGCTTTCTTT
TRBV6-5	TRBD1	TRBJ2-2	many	CASSYRWDRWTGELFF	TGTGCCAGCAGTTACCGCTGGGACAGGTGGACCGGGGAGCTGTTTTTT
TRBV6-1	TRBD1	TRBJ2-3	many	CASRSGQGRDTQYF	TGTGCCAGCAGGTCCGGACAGGGGAGGGATACGCAGTATTTT
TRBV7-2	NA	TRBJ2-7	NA	CASSLVGGYEQYF	TGTGCCAGCAGCTTAGTAGGAGGTTACGAGCAGTACTTC
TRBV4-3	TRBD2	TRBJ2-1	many	CASSQDPSGGAVHEQFF	TGCGCCAGCAGCCAAGATCCCTCGGGGGGGGCAGTCCATGAGCAGTTCTTC
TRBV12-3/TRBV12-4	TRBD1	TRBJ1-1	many	CASTPDRDATEAFF	TGTGCCAGCACCCCGGACAGGGATGCCACTGAAGCTTTCTTT
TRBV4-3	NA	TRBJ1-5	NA	CASSQDRRNQPQHF	TGCGCCAGCAGCCAAGATCGCAGGAATCAGCCCCAGCATTTT
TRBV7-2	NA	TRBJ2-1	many	CASSLSPSRSYNEQFF	TGTGCCAGCAGCTTGAGCCCTTCCAGGTCCTACAATGAGCAGTTCTTC
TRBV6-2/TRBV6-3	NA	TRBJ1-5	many	CASSVSGTRLWQGHPQHF	TGTGCCAGCAGCGTGTCCGGGACGAGATTGTGGCAGGGTCATCCCCAGCATTTT
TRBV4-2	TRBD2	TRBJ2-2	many	CASSQPEAGGSVGELFF	TGTGCCAGCAGCCAACCCGAAGCGGGGGGATCGGTCGGGGAGCTGTTTTTT
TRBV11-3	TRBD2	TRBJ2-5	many	CASSPSGGAETQYF	TGTGCCAGCAGCCCTAGCGGGGGGGCAGAGACCCAGTACTTC
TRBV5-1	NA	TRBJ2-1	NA	CASSSTSLQGGSSYNEQFF	TGCGCCAGCAGCTCAACGTCTCTCCAGGGGGGAAGCTCCTACAATGAGCAGTTCTTC
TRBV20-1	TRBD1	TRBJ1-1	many	CSASRQGAMNTEAFF	TGCAGTGCTAGCAGACAGGGGGCCATGAACACTGAAGCTTTCTTT
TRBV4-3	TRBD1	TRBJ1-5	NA	CASSQGQGPQPQHF	TGCGCCAGCAGCCAAGGACAGGGACCGCAGCCCCAGCATTTT
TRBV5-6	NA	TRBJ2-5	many	CASSRAGAPETQYF	TGTGCCAGCAGCCGGGCGGGGGCCCCAGAGACCCAGTACTTC
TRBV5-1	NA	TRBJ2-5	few	CASSAGGTTQETQYF	TGCGCCAGCAGCGCCGGGGGCACAACTCAAGAGACCCAGTACTTC
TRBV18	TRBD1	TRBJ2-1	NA	CASSAGQGVNEQFF	TGTGCCAGCTCAGCAGGACAGGGGGTGAATGAGCAGTTCTTC
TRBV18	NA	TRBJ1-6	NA	CASSPSQGINSPLHF	TGTGCCAGCTCACCGTCACAGGGAATTAATTCACCCCTCCACTTT
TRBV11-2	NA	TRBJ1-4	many	CASSVRNEKLFF	TGTGCCAGCAGCGTTCGTAATGAAAAACTGTTTTTT
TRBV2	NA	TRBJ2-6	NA	CASRRSSGANVLTF	TGTGCCAGCCGACGGAGCTCTGGGGCCAACGTCCTGACTTTC
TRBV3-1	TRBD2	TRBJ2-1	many	CASSQGGLAGGDNNEQFF	TGTGCCAGCAGCCAAGGTGGACTAGCGGGGGGCGACAACAATGAGCAGTTCTTC
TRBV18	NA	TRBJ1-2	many	CASSPPLRAVYGYTF	TGTGCCAGCTCACCACCGTTAAGGGCGGTCTATGGCTACACCTTC
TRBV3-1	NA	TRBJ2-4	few	CASSQDLSWGNIQYF	TGTGCCAGCAGCCAAGATCTCTCCTGGGGAAACATTCAGTACTTC
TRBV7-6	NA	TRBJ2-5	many	CASSLTGGRGKETQYF	TGTGCCAGCAGCTTAACGGGGGGCCGAGGGAAAGAGACCCAGTACTTC
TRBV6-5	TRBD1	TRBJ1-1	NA	CASSSSGQGFGDTEAFF	TGTGCCAGCAGTTCTTCAGGACAGGGGTTCGGGGACACTGAAGCTTTCTTT
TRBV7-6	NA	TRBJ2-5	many	CASSFRAARRETQYF	TGTGCCAGCAGCTTCCGGGCCGCCAGAAGAGAGACCCAGTACTTC
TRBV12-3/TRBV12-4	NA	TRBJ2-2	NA	CASSPLGFGELFF	TGTGCCAGCAGTCCCCTAGGTTTCGGGGAGCTGTTTTTT
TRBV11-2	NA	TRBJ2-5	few	CASGEGHQETQYF	TGTGCCAGCGGAGAGGGACACCAGGAGACCCAGTACTTC
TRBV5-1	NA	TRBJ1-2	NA	CASSAVSQGNYGYTF	TGCGCCAGCAGCGCCGTGTCCCAGGGGAACTATGGCTACACCTTC
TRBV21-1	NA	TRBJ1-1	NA	CASSKEGSTEAFF	TGTGCCAGCAGCAAGGAGGGGAGCACTGAAGCTTTCTTT
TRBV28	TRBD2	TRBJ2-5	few	CASSDALAGSETQYF	TGTGCCAGCAGCGACGCCCTAGCGGGGTCTGAGACCCAGTACTTC
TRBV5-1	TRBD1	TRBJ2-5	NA	CASNRGQETQYF	TGCGCCAGCAACAGGGGTCAAGAGACCCAGTACTTC